Below are 30 T cell receptor beta chains sequenced from a single sample in a study of blood T cell repertoires in COVID-19. Libraries were prepared by immunoSEQ multiplex PCR; TCRdb keeps only in-frame clonotypes and omits some of them. The table lists about 170,000 clones, 88% of them singletons, with 25% to 30% in the top ten. Sequenced sample: peripheral blood. These receptors came from a man in his 60s with acute or convalescent COVID-19.

The V gene is TRBV27, the J gene TRBJ1-1; TRBD1 matches at 10 bases. Losses at the gene ends were 6 bases for V and 11 bases for J; bases not matched to a gene: 9. The germline V gene has CDR1 MNHEY and CDR2 SMNVEV (reference sequence). The CDR3 is 13 residues long. The CDR3 bases are TGTGCCAGCAGGCGGACAGGGGGATTTTACGCTTTCTTT. Its protein is CASRRTGGFYAFF.

This clone was seen a handful of times. This rearrangement joins TRBV11-3 to TRBJ1-1; a weak D match, TRBD1 (5 bases). CDR3 length: 14 amino acids. Germline V gene sequence: CDR1 SGHNT, CDR2 YENEEA. Between the trimmed V and J ends, which lost 6 bases and 1 base, there was a span of 12 bases. DNA of the CDR3: TGTGCCAGCAGTTTAACGACAGCGAACACTGAAGCTTTCTTT. Translating it yields CASSLTTANTEAFF.

The chain couples TRBV11-3 to TRBJ2-7, with TRBD1 matching over 11 bases. CDR1 SGHNT and CDR2 YENEEA come from the germline V gene. This CDR3 comprises 15 residues. V shed 4 bases, J shed 3 bases, and the junction held 5 bases outside the gene matches. CDR3: CASSSTGTGGYEQYF. The DNA for the CDR3 is TGTGCCAGCAGCTCTACCGGGACAGGGGGCTACGAGCAGTACTTC.

In the case of this clone: Other DNA sequences within the sample encode an identical CDR3. This CDR3 reads CASSSQGLYGYTF. The CDR3 nucleotides read TGTGCCAGCAGCTCACAGGGCCTTTATGGCTACACCTTC. This chain uses TRBV6-6 with TRBJ1-2, with D possibly TRBD1 on 6 matching bases. The CDR3 loop spans 13 amino acids. CDR1 is MNHNY, CDR2 SVGAGI, per germline (reference sequence). V lost 6 bases and J lost 5, with 13 bases in between.

This clone occurred a few times. The chain recombines TRBV29-1 with TRBJ1-2; D is unclear. Trimming left V 0 bases short and J 3 bases short, with 20 bases between. CDR3 size: 17 residues. Germline loops: CDR1 SQVTM, CDR2 ANQGSEA. This CDR3 is CSVEEMRASFQDYGYTF. DNA of the CDR3: TGCAGCGTTGAAGAAATGCGGGCGAGTTTTCAGGACTATGGCTACACCTTC.

This clone has a single count. The chain joins TRBV10-3 to TRBJ1-1; 8 positions agree with TRBD1. V shed 4 bases and J 3 bases; nucleotides not matched to a gene: 4. The CDR3 runs 14 residues. Germline V CDR1 and CDR2: ENHRY, SYGVKD. The CDR3 is CAISVTGADTEAFF. CDR3 sequence (DNA): TGTGCCATCAGTGTGACAGGGGCCGACACTGAAGCTTTCTTT.

This chain joins TRBV24-1 and TRBJ1-1; D possibly corresponds to TRBD1 (5 bases). Germline V gives CDR1 KGHDR, CDR2 SFDVKD. The length of the CDR3 is 14 residues. Trimming removed 4 bases from V and 1 base from J, with 9 bases in between. The DNA of the CDR3 is TGTGCCACCAGTGACCGGACAACGAACACTGAAGCTTTCTTT. Translated, it gives CATSDRTTNTEAFF.

Here the CDR3 reads CASRTSGFTGELFF. The CDR3 DNA is TGTGCCAGCAGGACTAGCGGGTTCACCGGGGAGCTGTTTTTT. The chain carries TRBV6-6 and TRBJ2-2; 10 bases map to TRBD2. The CDR3 runs 14 residues. V was pared by 6 bases and J by 4 bases, with 2 bases of the junction left unmatched. Germline V lookup: CDR1 MNHNY, CDR2 SVGAGI (reference sequence).

The rearrangement uses TRBV20-1 and TRBJ2-1; 16 bases line up with TRBD2. Germline CDR1 reads DFQATT; CDR2 reads SNEGSKA (reference sequence). This CDR3 spans 18 amino acids. Trimming cost V 3 bases and J 7 bases; bases outside gene matches: 12. CDR3 protein: CSASSPGLAGGPGNEQFF. The CDR3 DNA reads TGCAGTGCTAGTTCCCCGGGACTAGCGGGAGGGCCGGGAAATGAGCAGTTCTTC.

This clone was picked up one time. This chain connects TRBV19 to TRBJ1-5, with D perhaps matching TRBD1 (6 bases). CDR3 size: 14 residues. V lost 6 bases and J 4 bases, leaving 13 bases between the germline ends. In germline, CDR1 is LNHDA, CDR2 SQIVND (reference sequence). In DNA, the CDR3 is TGTGCCAGTAGCCCGGACAGCGATAATCAGCCCCAGCATTTT. Protein sequence: CASSPDSDNQPQHF.

The chain couples TRBV10-2 to TRBJ2-1, with TRBD2 matching 7 bases. The CDR3 has 21 residues. V was clipped by 0 bases and J by 0 bases; unmatched bases: 17. Per the germline V gene, CDR1 is WSHSY and CDR2 is SAAADI. The CDR3 DNA follows: TGCGCCAGCAGTGAGTCGGGGGGGAGGGCACAAGCGCGGAGCTCCTACAATGAGCAGTTCTTC. Encoded protein: CASSESGGRAQARSSYNEQFF.

This rearrangement joins TRBV11-2 to TRBJ1-3; D is possibly TRBD1 (6 bases). The CDR3 sequence is 13 residues long. From germline, CDR1 is SGHAT and CDR2 FQNNGV. Trimming took 1 base from V and 7 from J, leaving 8 bases between them. The CDR3 is CASSLAGDNTIYF. The CDR3 DNA is TGTGCCAGCAGCTTAGCAGGGGACAACACCATATATTTT.

This chain uses TRBV10-1 with TRBJ2-3, with a tentative D call TRBD2 (5 bases). V shed 6 bases and J shed 0 bases, with 13 bases lying between them. Germline loops: CDR1 WNHNN, CDR2 SYGVQD (reference sequence). This CDR3 is 15 amino acids long. The CDR3 spells CASSRGASSTDTQYF. In DNA, the CDR3 is TGCGCCAGCAGCCGGGGAGCTAGCAGCACAGATACGCAGTATTTT.

The V call is TRBV11-2, the J call TRBJ1-1; D is possibly TRBD1 (5 bases). V gave up 6 bases and J gave up 4 bases, with 15 bases separating them. CDR1 is SGHAT and CDR2 is FQNNGV in the germline V gene. The CDR3 is 14 residues long. The CDR3 loop is CASRRGGVGTEAFF. Here the CDR3 DNA reads TGTGCCAGCAGGAGGGGAGGGGTCGGCACTGAAGCTTTCTTT.

This clone has a handful of counts. The rearrangement links TRBV3-1 (or the pseudogene TRBV3-2) to TRBJ2-5; the match to TRBD1 covers 7 bases. Germline CDR1 LGHDT, CDR2 YNNKEL (reference sequence). With V trimmed by 6 bases and J by 4 bases, 17 bases remained unmatched. The CDR3 is made up of 17 amino acids. CDR3 amino acids: CASSLHGTVGIGETQYF. The CDR3 DNA is TGTGCCAGCAGTCTACACGGGACAGTGGGCATCGGAGAGACCCAGTACTTC.

This clone was found a few times. This chain connects TRBV19 to TRBJ1-2; D remains ambiguous. V was clipped by 5 bases and J by 0 bases, with 4 bases between them. CDR3 length: 12 residues. The germline V gene has CDR1 LNHDA and CDR2 SQIVND (reference sequence). The CDR3 reads CASSAANYGYTF. CDR3 sequence (DNA): TGTGCCAGTAGTGCAGCTAACTATGGCTACACCTTC.

The chain carries TRBV9 and TRBJ2-5, with D possibly matching TRBD1 (6 bases). The length of the CDR3 is 15 residues. Trimming left V 4 bases short and J 5 bases short, with 18 bases between. The germline V gene encodes CDR1 SGDLS and CDR2 YYNGEE. CDR3 in DNA: TGTGCCAGCAGCATACAGGGCTGGCACGCGGAGACCCAGTACTTC. Its translation: CASSIQGWHAETQYF.

The chain uses TRBV12-5 and TRBJ1-4; D remains unclear. The CDR3 consists of 16 residues. V lost 1 base to trimming and J lost 4 bases, with 13 bases between them. Germline V gene sequence: CDR1 LGHNT, CDR2 FRNRAP. As DNA, the CDR3 is TGTGCTAGTGGTTTGGGAGAGACTTTCAATAATGAAAAACTGTTTTTT. It specifies CASGLGETFNNEKLFF.

This chain connects TRBV9 to TRBJ1-3; 8 positions match TRBD1. This CDR3 region has 15 residues. Germline CDR1 reads SGDLS; CDR2 reads YYNGEE. V was clipped by 3 bases and J by 0 bases; unmatched bases: 2. The CDR3 bases are TGTGCCAGCAGCGGGGGACAGGTCTCTGGAAACACCATATATTTT. Protein: CASSGGQVSGNTIYF. The full variable domain, in which reference TRBV9 and TRBJ1-3 provide the parts outside the CDR3, is DSGVTQTPKHLITATGQRVTLRCSPRSGDLSVYWYQQSLDQGLQFLIQYYNGEERAKGNILERFSAQQFPDLHSELNLSSLELGDSALYFCASSGGQVSGNTIYFGEGSWLTVV.

The chain recombines TRBV18 with TRBJ1-6; no reliable D call. Trimming took 3 bases from V and 9 from J, leaving 15 bases between them. The CDR3 has 15 amino acids. CDR1 and CDR2 (germline): KGHSH, LQKENI. CDR3 amino acids: CASSPGDSIGSPLHF. The CDR3 coding sequence is TGTGCCAGCTCACCGGGCGATTCTATAGGTTCACCCCTCCACTTT.

The chain recombines TRBV30 with TRBJ1-2; D call uncertain. Looked up from germline, CDR1 is GTSNPN and CDR2 is SVGIG (reference sequence). Trimming pared 4 bases from V and 7 bases from J, leaving 10 bases between. CDR3 length: 11 residues. The CDR3: CAWMAEGGYTF. CDR3 bases: TGTGCCTGGATGGCTGAGGGTGGCTACACCTTC.

Worth noting for this clone: Other DNA sequences within the sample encode an identical CDR3. The genes are TRBV5-1 and TRBJ1-5, with 8 bases fitting TRBD1. The CDR3 runs 14 residues. Germline V gives CDR1 SGHRS, CDR2 YFSETQ. Germline trimming cut 0 bases from V and 4 bases from J; bases unmatched to any gene: 0. CDR3 in DNA: TGCGCCAGCAGCTTGGGGACAGGGAATCAGCCCCAGCATTTT. Encoded protein: CASSLGTGNQPQHF.

This clone has just one count. In nucleotides, the CDR3 is TGTGCCACCAGTGATTTGCGGTACACCGGGGAGCTGTTTTTT. Amino acid sequence: CATSDLRYTGELFF. The J gene is TRBJ2-2, the V gene TRBV24-1, with D unresolved. The germline V gene has CDR1 KGHDR and CDR2 SFDVKD. Trimming removed 0 bases from V and 3 bases from J, with 4 bases in between. The CDR3 loop spans 14 amino acids.

The chain combines TRBV3-1 (or the pseudogene TRBV3-2) with TRBJ2-4, with D maybe TRBD1 (5 bases). Germline V gives CDR1 LGHDT, CDR2 YNNKEL (reference sequence). Trimming took off 4 bases at V and 1 base at J, with 11 bases between the two ends. CDR3 length: 15 amino acids. CDR3 nucleotide sequence: TGTGCCAGCAGCCGTCGACAGAATGCCAAAAACATTCAGTACTTC. Its translation: CASSRRQNAKNIQYF.

The V gene is TRBV5-3, the J gene TRBJ1-1, with D perhaps matching TRBD1 (5 bases). TRBV5-3 is identified as an open reading frame with a role that is uncertain. This CDR3 comprises 15 residues. Trimming stripped 0 bases from V and 1 base from J, with 10 bases between. The DNA of the CDR3 is TGTGCCAGAAGCTTGGCCGACAGAGGGAACACTGAAGCTTTCTTT. It yields the protein CARSLADRGNTEAFF.

This rearrangement joins TRBV6-6 to TRBJ1-3, with no clear D. CDR3 length: 14 amino acids. V was shortened by 0 bases and J by 2 bases, with 5 bases between the two germline ends. The germline gives CDR1 MNHNY, CDR2 SVGAGI (reference sequence). CDR3 nucleotide sequence: TGTGCCAGCAGTTACTCCTCGGCTGGAAACACCATATATTTT. Translating it yields CASSYSSAGNTIYF.

This chain connects TRBV25-1 to TRBJ1-6, with a possible D match to TRBD1 (5 bases). The CDR3 totals 15 residues. Germline V gene lookup returns CDR1 MGHDK and CDR2 SYGVNS. The V and J ends lost 4 bases and 6 bases respectively, with 13 bases between them. The CDR3 nucleotides are TGTGCCAGCAGTGTGACCGTGGACATTAATTCACCCCTCCACTTT. Protein: CASSVTVDINSPLHF.

V and J are TRBV13 and TRBJ2-3; TRBD1 matches 9 bases. The CDR3 covers 16 residues. Germline V lookup: CDR1 PRHDT, CDR2 FYEKMQ (reference sequence). The ends lost 0 bases at V and 4 bases at J; junction bases unmatched: 5. The CDR3 loop reads CASSLGQGAASDTQYF. The CDR3, as DNA: TGTGCCAGCAGCTTAGGACAGGGGGCTGCATCAGATACGCAGTATTTT.

The chain couples TRBV30 to TRBJ1-2; D ambiguous. Trimming removed 1 base from V and 2 bases from J, with 5 bases in between. This CDR3 has 12 residues. Germline CDR1 and CDR2: GTSNPN and SVGIG (reference sequence). CDR3 coding DNA: TGTGCCTGGAGTGGCAGAAACTATGGCTACACCTTC. Its protein product is CAWSGRNYGYTF.

V and J are TRBV6-5 and TRBJ1-6; unclear D gene. The CDR3 covers 14 residues. Germline CDR1 and CDR2: MNHEY and SVGAGI. V was trimmed by 2 bases and J by 7 bases, leaving 9 bases between them. The CDR3 coding sequence is TGTGCCAGCAGTTACCAGGCCCTGAATTCACCCCTCCACTTT. Its translation is CASSYQALNSPLHF.